What follows are 22 T cell receptor beta chains derived from one specimen sequenced in a study of CD8 T cells in ankylosing spondylitis. Points from the study as a whole: A motif in TCR beta, a set of eight highly homologous variants, appeared characteristic of ankylosing spondylitis blood.

No antigen is known for these receptors. TCRdb called the 5' RACE reads again in MiXCR, with one record for every CDR3 protein. Here the sample spans approximately 500,000 distinct CDR3 sequences, 9.5% to 15% being singletons. The source material was blood, either unsorted or a sorted T cell fraction (not recorded which). All receptors derive from a male donor with ankylosing spondylitis.

The sample holds a few counts of this clonotype. The gene calls are TRBV20-1 and TRBJ2-5; 9 bases fit TRBD2. The germline gives CDR1 DFQATT, CDR2 SNEGSKA (reference sequence). This CDR3 is built from 14 residues. V lost 3 bases to trimming and J lost 5 bases; unmatched junction nucleotides: 7. CDR3 bases: TGCAGTGCTAGTCGTAGCGGGAGTGGGGAGACCCAGTACTTC. Protein product: CSASRSGSGETQYF.

This clonotype appeared many times. This rearrangement joins TRBV29-1 to TRBJ1-5, with D perhaps matching TRBD1 (6 bases). CDR1 and CDR2 from the germline V gene are SQVTM and ANQGSEA. This CDR3 region has 13 residues. The ends were cut back, 6 bases at V and 7 bases at J, with 16 bases in the middle. The CDR3 bases are TGCAGCGTCCAATCCGGGGGGGGCCAGCCCCAGCATTTT. Translated: CSVQSGGGQPQHF.

This clonotype was recorded a few times. This sequence joins TRBV3-1 and TRBJ1-2; a weak D match, TRBD1 (6 bases). From germline, CDR1 is LGHDT and CDR2 YNNKEL (reference sequence). Trimming took 0 bases from V and 4 from J, leaving 12 bases between them. The CDR3 runs 15 residues. The CDR3 region is CASSQELTGLYGYTF. As DNA, the CDR3 is TGTGCCAGCAGCCAAGAGCTGACAGGACTCTATGGCTACACCTTC.

The rearrangement links TRBV5-1 to TRBJ1-2, with D perhaps TRBD1 (5 bases). V shed 4 bases and J shed 0 bases, with 10 bases lying between them. CDR3 length: 14 residues. Germline CDR1 and CDR2: SGHRS and YFSETQ. Here the CDR3 reads CASSEDSPNYGYTF. In DNA, the CDR3 is TGCGCCAGCAGCGAAGACAGCCCTAACTATGGCTACACCTTC.

V usage is TRBV3-1 and J usage is TRBJ2-7; D is possibly TRBD1 (6 bases). V lost 6 bases, J lost 7 bases, and 13 bases lay in between. CDR1 is LGHDT, CDR2 YNNKEL, per germline (reference sequence). The length of the CDR3 is 12 residues. CDR3 coding DNA: TGTGCCAGCAGTCTGTCAGGGGAGGAGCAGTACGTC. Protein product: CASSLSGEEQYV.

This clonotype was seen at least ten times. The chain has TRBV29-1 and TRBJ2-3; 9 positions match TRBD1. The CDR3 covers 15 residues. V gave up 6 bases and J gave up 1 base; unmatched junction bases: 8. Germline lookup yields CDR1 SQVTM and CDR2 ANQGSEA. The CDR3 DNA is TGCAGCGTCCAGACACAGGGGGCTCGCACAGATACGCAGTATTTT. Protein sequence: CSVQTQGARTDTQYF.

The J gene is TRBJ2-7, the V gene TRBV20-1, with D uncertain. Germline V gene lookup returns CDR1 DFQATT and CDR2 SNEGSKA (reference sequence). V lost 5 bases and J lost 3, with 20 bases in between. The length of the CDR3 is 15 residues. This CDR3 is CSAPARGSAIYEQYF. The CDR3 DNA reads TGCAGTGCTCCGGCTCGAGGTTCAGCAATCTACGAGCAGTACTTC.

This clonotype was seen only a few times. CDR3 DNA sequence: TGTGCCAGCAGAACTCACAACTCTGGGGCCAACGTCCTGACTTTC. Encoded protein: CASRTHNSGANVLTF. The chain employs TRBV28 and TRBJ2-6; no clear D. CDR3 length: 15 amino acids. The V and J ends lost 6 bases and 0 bases respectively, with 9 bases between them. The germline gives CDR1 MDHEN, CDR2 SYDVKM.

This chain connects TRBV24-1 to TRBJ2-1, with 11 bases that match TRBD2. This CDR3 region has 17 residues. CDR1 is KGHDR and CDR2 is SFDVKD in the germline V gene. V gave up 3 bases and J gave up 2 bases; unmatched junction bases: 5. CDR3 in DNA: TGTGCCACCAGTGATCGTAGCGGGAGGGACCCCTACAATGAGCAGTTCTTC. This codes for CATSDRSGRDPYNEQFF.

This clonotype was detected only a few times. This chain connects TRBV21-1 to TRBJ2-3; the D segment call TRBD2 is taken from the table without a DNA check. TRBV21-1 is labeled a pseudogene. This CDR3 is 19 amino acids long. DNA for the CDR3: TGTGCCAGCAGCAATCCCGGGACTAGCGGGACCACGAGCACAGATACGCAGTATTTT. This encodes CASSNPGTSGTTSTDTQYF.

In this sample, this clonotype turned up a few times. The chain carries TRBV20-1 and TRBJ2-3; possible D gene TRBD2, 6 bases. Germline V lookup: CDR1 DFQATT, CDR2 SNEGSKA (reference sequence). This CDR3 is built from 15 residues. V was trimmed by 8 bases and J by 2 bases, leaving 20 bases between them. Written as DNA, the CDR3 is TGCAGTACCCACGTAGACAGCGGGTTCACAGATACGCAGTATTTT. Translating it yields CSTHVDSGFTDTQYF.

Concerning this clonotype: Lacking the conserved final phenylalanine or tryptophan, this CDR3 likely reflects a read error. CDR3 in DNA: TGTGCCACCAGTGCAGGAGGGGGCACTGAAGCTTTCCTT. Translation gives CATSAGGGTEAFL. This rearrangement joins TRBV24-1 to TRBJ1-1; perhaps TRBD1 as D (6 bases). This CDR3 is built from 13 residues. The germline V gene has CDR1 KGHDR and CDR2 SFDVKD. With 5 bases removed from V and 4 bases from J, the gap between germline ends came to 10 bases.

With regard to this clonotype: An end of the junction differs from the germline gene, which may be a read error. This CDR3 reads CCARAPRLAGGETQYF. The CDR3 region has the DNA TGCTGTGCTAGGGCCCCCAGACTAGCGGGAGGAGAGACCCAGTACTTC. The chain uses TRBV20-1 and TRBJ2-5; 13 positions agree with TRBD2. This CDR3 spans 16 amino acids. Germline V gene sequence: CDR1 DFQATT, CDR2 SNEGSKA (reference sequence).

The chain combines TRBV6-2 or TRBV6-3 with TRBJ1-5; TRBD1 aligns across 9 bases. Trimming at V came to 5 bases and at J to 0 bases, leaving 8 bases not matched to a gene. The CDR3 length is 17 residues. Germline CDR1 reads MNHEY; CDR2 reads SVGEGT. Here the CDR3 reads CASSAGTGIYSNQPQHF. The CDR3 DNA reads TGTGCCAGCAGTGCCGGGACAGGGATTTATAGCAATCAGCCCCAGCATTTT.

This clonotype was detected many times. The chain links TRBV20-1 to TRBJ1-5; 7 nucleotides line up with TRBD1. CDR3 length equals 14 residues. The germline V gene encodes CDR1 DFQATT and CDR2 SNEGSKA (reference sequence). V gave up 3 bases and J gave up 5 bases; unmatched junction bases: 7. DNA for the CDR3: TGCAGTGCTAGGGAATCACAGGGGCATCAGCCCCAGCATTTT. Its translation: CSARESQGHQPQHF.

This clonotype was counted a few times. The CDR3 region is CASSPHPKEAEAFF. CDR3 DNA sequence: TGTGCCAGCAGTCCGCACCCGAAGGAGGCTGAAGCTTTCTTT. The chain has TRBV12-3 or TRBV12-4 and TRBJ1-1; D is ambiguous. V gave up 5 bases and J gave up 6 bases, with 16 bases separating them. CDR3 length: 14 amino acids.

This clonotype came up many times. This chain connects TRBV5-1 to TRBJ2-7; D might be TRBD1 (6 bases). With 0 bases removed from V and 2 bases from J, the gap between germline ends came to 9 bases. This CDR3 is built from 14 residues. CDR1 and CDR2 from the germline V gene are SGHRS and YFSETQ. The CDR3 is CASSLAGTTYEQYF. The DNA for the CDR3 is TGCGCCAGCAGCTTGGCCGGGACAACCTACGAGCAGTACTTC.

This clonotype was counted between two and nine times. The chain combines TRBV6-1 with TRBJ1-1, with 9 bases lining up with TRBD1. This CDR3 is built from 16 residues. Trimming at V came to 5 bases and at J to 4 bases, leaving 11 bases not matched to a gene. Looked up from germline, CDR1 is MNHNS and CDR2 is SASEGT. This CDR3 reads CASSRGQGSGGTEAFF. CDR3 nucleotides: TGTGCCAGCAGTCGAGGACAGGGGAGTGGGGGCACTGAAGCTTTCTTT.

This clonotype was counted many times. V is TRBV7-2 and J is TRBJ2-3, with D uncertain. The CDR3 contains 14 residues. Trimming removed 2 bases at V and 0 bases at J, with 6 bases between. CDR1 is SGHTA, CDR2 FQGNSA, per germline. The CDR3 region is CASSLRRSTDTQYF. The CDR3 nucleotides read TGTGCCAGCAGCTTAAGGCGTAGCACAGATACGCAGTATTTT. Full variable domain (missing parts from reference TRBV7-2 and TRBJ2-3): GAGVSQSPSNKVTEKGKDVELRCDPISGHTALYWYRQSLGQGLEFLIYFQGNSAPDKSGLPSDRFSAERTGGSVSTLTIQRTQQEDSAVYLCASSLRRSTDTQYFGPGTRLTVL.

This clonotype showed up just a few times. The J gene is TRBJ2-5, the V gene TRBV11-2; no clear D. Germline values: CDR1 SGHAT, CDR2 FQNNGV. The CDR3 is 14 amino acids. V lost 4 bases and J lost 5, with 14 bases in between. Here the CDR3 reads CASSSLRSPETQYF. The CDR3 DNA sequence: TGTGCCAGCAGCTCCCTGCGGTCGCCGGAGACCCAGTACTTC. Full variable domain (outside the CDR3, taken from reference TRBV11-2 and TRBJ2-5): EAGVAQSPRYKIIEKRQSVAFWCNPISGHATLYWYQQILGQGPKLLIQFQNNGVVDDSQLPKDRFSAERLKGVDSTLKIQPAKLEDSAVYLCASSSLRSPETQYFGPGTRLLVL.

This chain links TRBV20-1 with TRBJ2-7; no definite D call. Germline V gene lookup returns CDR1 DFQATT and CDR2 SNEGSKA (reference sequence). The CDR3 length is 15 residues. V lost 0 bases to trimming and J lost 1 base, with 13 bases between them. CDR3 in DNA: TGCAGTGCTAGAGATCCCGGCAGGAATTCCTACGAGCAGTACTTC. Amino acid sequence: CSARDPGRNSYEQYF.

This chain links TRBV12-3 or TRBV12-4 with TRBJ1-3; D is uncertain. The CDR3 sequence is 16 residues long. The ends were cut back, 7 bases at V and 0 bases at J, with 16 bases in the middle. CDR3 in DNA: TGTGCCAGCACCCCTTGGGGTCAACTCTCTGGAAACACCATATATTTT. Protein product: CASTPWGQLSGNTIYF.